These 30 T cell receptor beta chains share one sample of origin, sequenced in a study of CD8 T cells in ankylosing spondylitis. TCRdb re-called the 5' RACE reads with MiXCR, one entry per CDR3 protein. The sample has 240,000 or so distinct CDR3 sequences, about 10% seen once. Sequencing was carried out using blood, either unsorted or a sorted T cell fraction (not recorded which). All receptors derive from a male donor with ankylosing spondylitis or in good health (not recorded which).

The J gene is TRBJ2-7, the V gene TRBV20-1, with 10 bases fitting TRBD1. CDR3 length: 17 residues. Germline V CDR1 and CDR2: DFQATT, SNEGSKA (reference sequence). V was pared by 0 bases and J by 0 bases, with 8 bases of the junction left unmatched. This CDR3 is CSARDGTGERSSYEQYF. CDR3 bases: TGCAGTGCTAGAGACGGGACAGGGGAGAGGAGCTCCTACGAGCAGTACTTC.

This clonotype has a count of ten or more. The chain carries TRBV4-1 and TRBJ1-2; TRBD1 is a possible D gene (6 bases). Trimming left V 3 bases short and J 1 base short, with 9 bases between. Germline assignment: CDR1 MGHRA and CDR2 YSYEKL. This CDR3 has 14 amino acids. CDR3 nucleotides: TGCGCCAGCAGCCAGGAACAGGGTAACTATGGCTACACCTTC. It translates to CASSQEQGNYGYTF.

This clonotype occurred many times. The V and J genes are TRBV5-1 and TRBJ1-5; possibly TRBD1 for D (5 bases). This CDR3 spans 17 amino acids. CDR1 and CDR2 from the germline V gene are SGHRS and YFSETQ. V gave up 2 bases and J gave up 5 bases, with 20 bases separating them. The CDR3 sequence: CASSFGPRGSGDQPQHF. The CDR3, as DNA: TGCGCCAGCAGCTTCGGGCCGAGGGGCTCGGGGGATCAGCCCCAGCATTTT.

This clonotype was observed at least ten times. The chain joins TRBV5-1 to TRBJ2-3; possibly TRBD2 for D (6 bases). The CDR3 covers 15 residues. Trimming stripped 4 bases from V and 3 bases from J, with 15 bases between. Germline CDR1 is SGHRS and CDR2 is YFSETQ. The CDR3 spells CASSAGTYGTDTQYF. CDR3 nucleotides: TGCGCCAGCAGCGCGGGGACCTACGGGACAGATACGCAGTATTTT.

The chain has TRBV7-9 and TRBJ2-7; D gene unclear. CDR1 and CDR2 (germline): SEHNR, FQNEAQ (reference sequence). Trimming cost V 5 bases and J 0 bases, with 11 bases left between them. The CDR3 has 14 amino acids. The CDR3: CASSGTRSSYEQYF. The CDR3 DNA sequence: TGTGCCAGCAGCGGCACACGGAGCTCCTACGAGCAGTACTTC.

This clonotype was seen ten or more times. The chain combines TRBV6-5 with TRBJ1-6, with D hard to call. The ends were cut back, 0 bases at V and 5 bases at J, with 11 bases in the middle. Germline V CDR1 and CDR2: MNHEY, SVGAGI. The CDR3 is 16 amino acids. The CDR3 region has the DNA TGTGCCAGCAGTTACTCGAGAGGAGGCAATAATTCACCCCTCCACTTT. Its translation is CASSYSRGGNNSPLHF.

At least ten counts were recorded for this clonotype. CDR3 residues: CASSIKGMGDTQYF. In nucleotides, the CDR3 is TGTGCCAGTAGTATAAAGGGGATGGGGGATACGCAGTATTTT. V is TRBV19 and J is TRBJ2-3; D might be TRBD1 (5 bases). This CDR3 is built from 14 residues. The V gene lost 2 bases and the J gene lost 6 bases, with 12 bases spanning the gap. From germline, CDR1 is LNHDA and CDR2 SQIVND (reference sequence).

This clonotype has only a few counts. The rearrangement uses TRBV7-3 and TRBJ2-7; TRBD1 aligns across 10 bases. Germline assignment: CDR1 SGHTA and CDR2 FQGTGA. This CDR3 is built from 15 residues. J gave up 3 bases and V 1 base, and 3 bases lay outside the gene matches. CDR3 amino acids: CASSLMGTGVYEQYF. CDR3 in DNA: TGTGCCAGCAGCTTAATGGGGACAGGGGTCTACGAGCAGTACTTC.

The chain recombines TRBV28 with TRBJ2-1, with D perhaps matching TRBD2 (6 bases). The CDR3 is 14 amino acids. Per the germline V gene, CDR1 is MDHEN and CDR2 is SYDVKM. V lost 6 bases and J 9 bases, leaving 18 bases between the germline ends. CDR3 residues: CASSRLARRFEQFF. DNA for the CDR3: TGTGCCAGCAGCAGGCTAGCGCGAAGGTTTGAGCAGTTCTTC.

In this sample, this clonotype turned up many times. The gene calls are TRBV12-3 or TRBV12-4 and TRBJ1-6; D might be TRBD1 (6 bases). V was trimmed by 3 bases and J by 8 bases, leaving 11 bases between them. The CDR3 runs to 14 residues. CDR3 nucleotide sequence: TGTGCCAGCAGTTTTAATTACAGGGATTCACCCCTCCACTTT. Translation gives CASSFNYRDSPLHF.

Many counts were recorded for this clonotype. The CDR3 DNA reads TGTGCCAGCAGTGACTTGGGACCCGATGAGGAAAAACTGTTTTTT. Its translation: CASSDLGPDEEKLFF. J is TRBJ1-4 and V is TRBV28; tentative D call: TRBD1 (5 bases). The CDR3 is made up of 15 amino acids. V was pared by 5 bases and J by 8 bases, with 18 bases between. CDR1 and CDR2 (germline): MDHEN, SYDVKM.

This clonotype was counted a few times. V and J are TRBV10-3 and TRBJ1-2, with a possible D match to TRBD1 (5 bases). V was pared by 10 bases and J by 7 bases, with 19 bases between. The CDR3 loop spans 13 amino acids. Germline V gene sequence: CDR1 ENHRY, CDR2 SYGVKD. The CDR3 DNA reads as TGTGCCACCCTGGGACTCTCTGAGGGTGGCTACACCTTC. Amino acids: CATLGLSEGGYTF.

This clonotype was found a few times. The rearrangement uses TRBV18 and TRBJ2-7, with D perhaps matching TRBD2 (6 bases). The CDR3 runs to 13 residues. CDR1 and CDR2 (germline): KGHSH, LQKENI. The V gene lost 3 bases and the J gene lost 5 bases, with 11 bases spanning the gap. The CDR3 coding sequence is TGTGCCAGCTCACCGCGGGGAGCAAACGAGCAGTACTTC. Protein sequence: CASSPRGANEQYF.

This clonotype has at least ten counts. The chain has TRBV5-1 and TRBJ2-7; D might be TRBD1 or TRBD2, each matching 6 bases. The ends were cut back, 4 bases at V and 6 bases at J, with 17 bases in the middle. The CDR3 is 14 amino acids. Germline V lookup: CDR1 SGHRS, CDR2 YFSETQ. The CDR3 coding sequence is TGCGCCAGCAGCCTCAATATAAGGGGGGCCGAGCAGTACTTC. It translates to CASSLNIRGAEQYF. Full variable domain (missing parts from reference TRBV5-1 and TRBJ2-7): KAGVTQTPRYLIKTRGQQVTLSCSPISGHRSVSWYQQTPGQGLQFLFEYFSETQRNKGNFPGRFSGRQFSNSRSEMNVSTLELGDSALYLCASSLNIRGAEQYFGPGTRLTVT.

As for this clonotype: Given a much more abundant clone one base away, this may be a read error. The CDR3 region is CSVAPRLASSYEQYF. The CDR3 coding sequence is TGCAGCGTTGCCCCGCGCCTGGCAAGCTCCTACGAGCAGTACTTC. The V gene is TRBV29-1, the J gene TRBJ2-7; D uncertain. Germline V CDR1 and CDR2: SQVTM, ANQGSEA. V was trimmed by 4 bases and J by 0 bases, leaving 16 bases between them. This CDR3 is 15 amino acids long.

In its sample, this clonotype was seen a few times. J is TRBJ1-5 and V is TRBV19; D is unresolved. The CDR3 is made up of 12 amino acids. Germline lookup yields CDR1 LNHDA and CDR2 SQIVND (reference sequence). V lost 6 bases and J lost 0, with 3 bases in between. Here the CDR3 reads CASRVSNQPQHF. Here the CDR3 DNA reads TGTGCCAGTAGAGTTAGCAATCAGCCCCAGCATTTT. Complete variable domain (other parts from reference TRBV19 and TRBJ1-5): DGGITQSPKYLFRKEGQNVTLSCEQNLNHDAMYWYRQDPGQGLRLIYYSQIVNDFQKGDIAEGYSVSREKKESFPLTVTSAQKNPTAFYLCASRVSNQPQHFGDGTRLSIL.

The chain's CDR3 is CATSKRPLTSGRGNEQFF. The DNA for the CDR3 is TGTGCCACCAGCAAACGGCCTCTGACTAGCGGGAGAGGGAATGAGCAGTTCTTC. The rearrangement joins TRBV15 to TRBJ2-1; 12 nucleotides align to TRBD2. The ends lost 4 bases at V and 7 bases at J; junction bases unmatched: 14. From germline, CDR1 is LNHNV and CDR2 YYDKDF (reference sequence). The CDR3 has 18 residues.

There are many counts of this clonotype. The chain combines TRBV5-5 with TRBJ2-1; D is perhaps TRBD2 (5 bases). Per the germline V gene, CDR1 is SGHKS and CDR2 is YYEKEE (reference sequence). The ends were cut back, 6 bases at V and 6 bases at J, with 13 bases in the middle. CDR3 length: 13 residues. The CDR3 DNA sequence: TGTGCCAGCAACATCGGGATCGGCAATGAGCAGTTCTTC. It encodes CASNIGIGNEQFF.

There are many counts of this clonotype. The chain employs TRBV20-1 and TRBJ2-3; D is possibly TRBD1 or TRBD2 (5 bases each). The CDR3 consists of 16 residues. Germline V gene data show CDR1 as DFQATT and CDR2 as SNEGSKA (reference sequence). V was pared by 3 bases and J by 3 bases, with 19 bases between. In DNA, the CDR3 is TGCAGTGCTAGGGACCCCAGGGTAGGGGAGACAGATACGCAGTATTTT. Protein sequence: CSARDPRVGETDTQYF.

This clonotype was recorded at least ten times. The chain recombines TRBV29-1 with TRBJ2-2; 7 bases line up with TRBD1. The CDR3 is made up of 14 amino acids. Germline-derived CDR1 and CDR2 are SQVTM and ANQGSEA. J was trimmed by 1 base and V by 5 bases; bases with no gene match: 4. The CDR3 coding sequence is TGCAGCGTTTTCGGGACAGAGAACACCGGGGAGCTGTTTTTT. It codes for CSVFGTENTGELFF.

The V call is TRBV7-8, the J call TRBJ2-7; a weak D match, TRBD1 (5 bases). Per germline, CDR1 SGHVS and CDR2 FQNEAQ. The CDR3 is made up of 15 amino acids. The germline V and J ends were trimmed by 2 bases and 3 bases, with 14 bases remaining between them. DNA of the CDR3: TGTGCCAGCAGCTTAACCCTGACAGAGCTCTACGAGCAGTACTTC. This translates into CASSLTLTELYEQYF. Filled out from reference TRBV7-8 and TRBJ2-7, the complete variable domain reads GAGVSQSPRYKVAKRGQDVALRCDPISGHVSLFWYQQALGQGPEFLTYFQNEAQLDKSGLPSDRFFAERPEGSVSTLKIQRTQQEDSAVYLCASSLTLTELYEQYFGPGTRLTVT.

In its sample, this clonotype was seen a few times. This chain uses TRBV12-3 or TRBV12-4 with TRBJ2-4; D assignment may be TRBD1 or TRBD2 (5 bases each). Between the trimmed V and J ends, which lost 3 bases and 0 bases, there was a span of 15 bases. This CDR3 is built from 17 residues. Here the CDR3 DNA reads TGTGCCAGCAGTTTTTATGGGGGTCTGGGAGCCAAAAACATTCAGTACTTC. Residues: CASSFYGGLGAKNIQYF.

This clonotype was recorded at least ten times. CDR3 amino acids: CASSFLGTANTGELFF. The CDR3 nucleotides read TGCGCCAGCAGCTTTTTGGGGACCGCGAACACCGGGGAGCTGTTTTTT. This chain connects TRBV5-1 to TRBJ2-2; D tentatively reads TRBD1 or TRBD2 (5 bases each). Trimming left V 2 bases short and J 0 bases short, with 11 bases between. The CDR3 is 16 amino acids. Looked up from germline, CDR1 is SGHRS and CDR2 is YFSETQ. Drawing the rest from reference TRBV5-1 and TRBJ2-2, the complete variable domain is KAGVTQTPRYLIKTRGQQVTLSCSPISGHRSVSWYQQTPGQGLQFLFEYFSETQRNKGNFPGRFSGRQFSNSRSEMNVSTLELGDSALYLCASSFLGTANTGELFFGEGSRLTVL.

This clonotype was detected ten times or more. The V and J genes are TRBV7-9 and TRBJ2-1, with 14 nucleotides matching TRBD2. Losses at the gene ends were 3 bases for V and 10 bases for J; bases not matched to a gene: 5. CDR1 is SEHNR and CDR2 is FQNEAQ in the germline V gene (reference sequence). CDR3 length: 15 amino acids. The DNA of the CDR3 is TGTGCCAGCAGCTTCAGGACTAGCGGGAGGAACGAGCAGTTCTTC. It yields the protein CASSFRTSGRNEQFF.

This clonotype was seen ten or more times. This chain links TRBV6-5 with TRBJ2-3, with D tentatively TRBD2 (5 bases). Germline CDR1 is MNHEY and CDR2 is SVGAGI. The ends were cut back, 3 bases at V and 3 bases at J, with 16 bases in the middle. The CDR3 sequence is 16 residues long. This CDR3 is CASSYYLAVSTDTQYF. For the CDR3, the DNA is TGTGCCAGCAGTTATTACCTAGCTGTTAGTACAGATACGCAGTATTTT.

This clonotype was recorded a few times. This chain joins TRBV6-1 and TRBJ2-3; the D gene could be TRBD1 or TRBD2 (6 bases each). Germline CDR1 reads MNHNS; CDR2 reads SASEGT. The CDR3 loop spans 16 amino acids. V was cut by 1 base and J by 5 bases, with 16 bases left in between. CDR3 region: CASSEGVRGPLDTQYF. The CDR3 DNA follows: TGTGCCAGCAGTGAAGGGGTACGGGGGCCCCTAGATACGCAGTATTTT.

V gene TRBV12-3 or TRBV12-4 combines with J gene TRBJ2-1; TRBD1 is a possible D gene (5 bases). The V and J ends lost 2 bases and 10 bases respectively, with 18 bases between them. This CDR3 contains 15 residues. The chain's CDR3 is CASSLSLGAGMEQFF. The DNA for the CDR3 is TGTGCCAGCAGTTTATCCCTAGGGGCAGGCATGGAGCAGTTCTTC.

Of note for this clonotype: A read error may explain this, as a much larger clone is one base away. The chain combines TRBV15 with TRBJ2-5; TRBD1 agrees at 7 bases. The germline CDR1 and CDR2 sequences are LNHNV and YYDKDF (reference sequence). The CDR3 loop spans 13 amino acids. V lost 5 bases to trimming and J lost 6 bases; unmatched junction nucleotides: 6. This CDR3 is CATSEGAEQTQYF. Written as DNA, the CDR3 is TGTGCCACCAGCGAGGGGGCCGAGCAGACCCAGTACTTC.

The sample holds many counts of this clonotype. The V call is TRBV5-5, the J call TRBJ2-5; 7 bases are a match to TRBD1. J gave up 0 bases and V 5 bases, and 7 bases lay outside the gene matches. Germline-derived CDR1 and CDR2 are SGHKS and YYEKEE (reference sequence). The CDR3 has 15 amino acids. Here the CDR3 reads CASRLGQPYQETQYF. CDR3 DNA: TGTGCCAGCAGGCTGGGACAGCCGTACCAAGAGACCCAGTACTTC.

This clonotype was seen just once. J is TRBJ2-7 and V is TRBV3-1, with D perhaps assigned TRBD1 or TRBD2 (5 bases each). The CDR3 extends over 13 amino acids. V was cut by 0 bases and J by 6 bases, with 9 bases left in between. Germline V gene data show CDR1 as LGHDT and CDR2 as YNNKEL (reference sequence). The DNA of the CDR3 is TGTGCCAGCAGCCAAGATCGGGGCAGCGAGCAGTACTTC. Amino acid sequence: CASSQDRGSEQYF.